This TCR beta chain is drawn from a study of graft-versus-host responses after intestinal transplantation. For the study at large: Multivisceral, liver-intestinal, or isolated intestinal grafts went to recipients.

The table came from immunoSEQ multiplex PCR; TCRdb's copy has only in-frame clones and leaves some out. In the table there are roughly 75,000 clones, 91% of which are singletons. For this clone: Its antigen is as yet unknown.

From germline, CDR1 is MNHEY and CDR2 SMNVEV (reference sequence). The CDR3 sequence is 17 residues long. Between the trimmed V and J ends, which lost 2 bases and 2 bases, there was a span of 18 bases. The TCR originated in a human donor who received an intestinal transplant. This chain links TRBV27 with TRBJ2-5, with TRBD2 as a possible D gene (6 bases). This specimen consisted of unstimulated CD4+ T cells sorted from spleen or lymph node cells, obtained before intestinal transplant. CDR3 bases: TGTGCCAGCAGTTTAATAAGCGGGTTTTGGGGGCAAGAGACCCAGTACTTC. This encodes CASSLISGFWGQETQYF.